Shown below are 28 T cell receptor beta chains from a single sample sequenced in a study of regulatory dendritic cells for organ transplantation. CFSE-labeled sorted T cells met regulatory or mature dendritic cells for approximately 5 days. Repertoires were generated with immunoSEQ multiplex PCR, while TCRdb's copy carries only in-frame clones and drops some. This table holds about 5,400 clones, around 79% found once. These receptors are not linked to any known antigen. Specimen: memory CD8+ T cells from blood cultured with regulatory dendritic cells. Subset denoted: CD45RO+ memory T cells. All receptors come from a human donor in good health.

The rearrangement uses TRBV14 and TRBJ2-1, with D unclear. Germline CDR1 SGHDN, CDR2 FVKESK. CDR3 size: 10 residues. V lost 8 bases and J lost 5, with 4 bases in between. DNA of the CDR3: TGTGCCAGCGGAAACAATGAGCAGTTCTTC. This gives the protein CASGNNEQFF. The whole variable domain, filled in from reference TRBV14 and TRBJ2-1, reads EAGVTQFPSHSVIEKGQTVTLRCDPISGHDNLYWYRRVMGKEIKFLLHFVKESKQDESGMPNNRFLAERTGGTYSTLKVQPAELEDSGVYFCASGNNEQFFGPGTRLTVL.

V and J are TRBV27 and TRBJ1-2, with D possibly TRBD1 on 5 matching bases. This CDR3 is built from 15 residues. Germline loops: CDR1 MNHEY, CDR2 SMNVEV (reference sequence). The V gene lost 3 bases and the J gene lost 8 bases, with 19 bases spanning the gap. Written as DNA, the CDR3 is TGTGCCAGCAGTTTTGGCCCCTCCCACCAGGGCGGCTACACCTTC. As protein: CASSFGPSHQGGYTF.

The CDR3 is CASSQPGVRQTQYF. In DNA form, the CDR3 reads TGTGCCAGCAGCCAACCCGGTGTCCGGCAGACGCAGTATTTT. V is TRBV14 and J is TRBJ2-3, with D uncertain. V lost 2 bases, J lost 9 bases, and 15 bases lay in between. The length of the CDR3 is 14 residues. Germline values: CDR1 SGHDN, CDR2 FVKESK.

The DNA of the CDR3 is TGTGCCAGCAGCTTTATGCCTAGCGGGAACAATGAGCAGTTCTTC. Translation: CASSFMPSGNNEQFF. The rearrangement links TRBV5-5 to TRBJ2-1; TRBD2 agrees at 9 bases. The germline gives CDR1 SGHKS, CDR2 YYEKEE (reference sequence). This CDR3 is 15 amino acids long. J lost 5 bases, V lost 2 bases, and 5 bases had no gene match.

The rearrangement links TRBV6-4 to TRBJ2-3; 13 positions match TRBD2. V was pared by 8 bases and J by 3 bases, with 5 bases of the junction left unmatched. Germline assignment: CDR1 MRHNA and CDR2 SNTAGT. The CDR3 contains 15 residues. The CDR3 DNA sequence: TGTGCCAGCGGAGAACTAGCGGGAGGGACAGATACGCAGTATTTT. It is translated as CASGELAGGTDTQYF.

This sequence joins TRBV7-9 and TRBJ2-5; TRBD2 matches at 10 bases. Unmatched junction bases numbered 14, after V lost 5 bases and J lost 5 bases. The CDR3 runs to 17 residues. Germline V gene sequence: CDR1 SEHNR, CDR2 FQNEAQ (reference sequence). The CDR3 nucleotides are TGTGCCAGCAGCCCGCGGGCCAGCGGGGGGGCCGGGGAGACCCAGTACTTC. This encodes CASSPRASGGAGETQYF.

The genes are TRBV9 and TRBJ2-1, with a weak D call TRBD1 (6 bases). From germline, CDR1 is SGDLS and CDR2 YYNGEE. The CDR3 has 15 residues. V was trimmed by 0 bases and J by 2 bases, leaving 9 bases between them. The CDR3 nucleotides are TGTGCCAGCAGCGTAGATTGGGACACCTACAATGAGCAGTTCTTC. This encodes CASSVDWDTYNEQFF. Filled out from reference TRBV9 and TRBJ2-1, the complete variable domain reads DSGVTQTPKHLITATGQRVTLRCSPRSGDLSVYWYQQSLDQGLQFLIQYYNGEERAKGNILERFSAQQFPDLHSELNLSSLELGDSALYFCASSVDWDTYNEQFFGPGTRLTVL.

This chain connects TRBV28 to TRBJ2-3; no definite D call. Germline assignment: CDR1 MDHEN and CDR2 SYDVKM. The CDR3 consists of 11 residues. Trimming cost V 4 bases and J 4 bases, with 3 bases left between them. The CDR3 spells CASSYPDTQYF. CDR3 sequence (DNA): TGTGCCAGCAGTTACCCAGATACGCAGTATTTT.

The chain couples TRBV29-1 to TRBJ1-2; possible D gene TRBD1, 6 bases. The CDR3 covers 13 residues. Trimming took 0 bases from V and 7 from J, leaving 12 bases between them. Germline V lookup: CDR1 SQVTM, CDR2 ANQGSEA. The CDR3 here is CSVEDGRGSGYTF. CDR3 in DNA: TGCAGCGTTGAAGATGGCAGGGGAAGTGGCTACACCTTC.

The genes are TRBV27 and TRBJ2-3, with TRBD1 as a possible D gene (5 bases). Germline CDR1 is MNHEY and CDR2 is SMNVEV (reference sequence). The CDR3 loop spans 15 amino acids. V was cut by 5 bases and J by 4 bases, with 16 bases left in between. This chain's CDR3 is CASSLVGQGPDTQYF. In nucleotides, the CDR3 is TGTGCCAGCAGTCTAGTTGGGCAGGGCCCAGATACGCAGTATTTT.

This clone was detected only a few times. V gene TRBV7-9 combines with J gene TRBJ1-2; D is ambiguous. Trimming left V 5 bases short and J 1 base short, with 8 bases between. CDR1 and CDR2 (germline): SEHNR, FQNEAQ (reference sequence). This CDR3 has 13 amino acids. CDR3 loop: CASSGSLNYGYTF. The CDR3 nucleotides are TGTGCCAGCAGCGGGAGCCTTAACTATGGCTACACCTTC.

This clone counts as large. The chain is built from TRBV30 and TRBJ1-2; D gene ambiguous. Germline values: CDR1 GTSNPN, CDR2 SVGIG (reference sequence). The V gene lost 0 bases and the J gene lost 0 bases, with 11 bases spanning the gap. This CDR3 region has 15 residues. The CDR3 sequence: CAWSVHRSANYGYTF. The CDR3 nucleotides read TGTGCCTGGAGTGTACATAGGTCAGCTAACTATGGCTACACCTTC.

J is TRBJ2-1 and V is TRBV11-2; no definite D call. V lost 3 bases and J 12 bases, leaving 9 bases between the germline ends. This CDR3 is built from 11 residues. Germline V gene lookup returns CDR1 SGHAT and CDR2 FQNNGV. DNA for the CDR3: TGTGCCAGCAGCTTTAACCCTGTGCAGTTCTTC. This sequence encodes CASSFNPVQFF.

CDR3 protein: CASSLDSSANYGYTF. In DNA form, the CDR3 reads TGTGCCAGCAGCTTAGACAGTTCAGCTAACTATGGCTACACCTTC. V gene TRBV5-5 combines with J gene TRBJ1-2; TRBD1 is a possible D gene (5 bases). CDR1 SGHKS and CDR2 YYEKEE come from the germline V gene (reference sequence). V was pared by 2 bases and J by 0 bases, with 11 bases between. CDR3 size: 15 residues.

The V and J genes are TRBV13 and TRBJ1-2; 8 nucleotides align to TRBD1. The CDR3 has 15 residues. Per germline, CDR1 PRHDT and CDR2 FYEKMQ (reference sequence). Trimming took 0 bases from V and 5 from J; bases not matched to a gene: 5. CDR3 loop: CASSLGPDRGYGYTF. The DNA for the CDR3 is TGTGCCAGCAGCTTAGGCCCCGACAGGGGTTATGGCTACACCTTC.

This clone was detected only a few times. The chain couples TRBV7-8 to TRBJ1-1, with D tentatively TRBD1 (5 bases). This CDR3 contains 19 residues. Trimming left V 2 bases short and J 0 bases short, with 22 bases between. Germline CDR1 reads SGHVS; CDR2 reads FQNEAQ. DNA of the CDR3: TGTGCCAGCAGCTTAACCCCCACAGGCAAGGGCTACATGAACACTGAAGCTTTCTTT. This encodes CASSLTPTGKGYMNTEAFF.

This clone showed up just once. This CDR3 reads CASSYSDTSYEQYF. The CDR3 DNA reads TGTGCCAGCAGTTACTCGGACACCTCCTACGAGCAGTACTTC. This rearrangement joins TRBV6-5 to TRBJ2-7; a possible D gene is TRBD1 (5 bases). Germline CDR1 reads MNHEY; CDR2 reads SVGAGI. The CDR3 runs to 14 residues. V dropped 0 bases and J dropped 0 bases, with 6 bases sitting between them.

The DNA of the CDR3 is TGTGCCAGCAGCGCAGACCGGGACAGGATGTCAGATACGCAGTATTTT. It specifies CASSADRDRMSDTQYF. The rearrangement uses TRBV9 and TRBJ2-3; 8 positions match TRBD1. CDR3 size: 16 residues. Germline V gene lookup returns CDR1 SGDLS and CDR2 YYNGEE. Germline trimming cut 3 bases from V and 4 bases from J; bases unmatched to any gene: 10.

The chain carries TRBV6-1 and TRBJ2-3, with TRBD2 identical over 8 bases. The V and J ends lost 8 bases and 4 bases, in that order; junction bases with no gene match: 8. Germline V CDR1 and CDR2: MNHNS, SASEGT. The CDR3 is 14 residues long. The CDR3 here is CASDGGDGADTQYF. The CDR3 DNA is TGTGCCAGCGACGGGGGGGACGGCGCAGATACGCAGTATTTT.

The chain joins TRBV25-1 to TRBJ1-2; D is ambiguous. CDR3 length: 13 residues. Germline CDR1 is MGHDK and CDR2 is SYGVNS. V dropped 1 base and J dropped 6 bases, with 9 bases sitting between them. The CDR3 sequence is CASSESTAHGYTF. The DNA for the CDR3 is TGTGCCAGCAGTGAATCCACAGCACATGGCTACACCTTC.

This clone was recorded only once. The CDR3 here is CASSFGGGHVDTQYF. DNA for the CDR3: TGTGCCAGCAGCTTTGGGGGGGGGCACGTAGATACGCAGTATTTT. The chain uses TRBV11-2 and TRBJ2-3; perhaps TRBD2 as D (7 bases). The germline CDR1 and CDR2 sequences are SGHAT and FQNNGV. This CDR3 spans 15 amino acids. The V gene lost 3 bases and the J gene lost 5 bases, with 15 bases spanning the gap.

The CDR3 here is CASSPTGASDTQYF. CDR3 bases: TGTGCCAGCAGCCCAACGGGGGCTTCAGATACGCAGTATTTT. The chain employs TRBV9 and TRBJ2-3; either TRBD1 or TRBD2 may fit D (6 bases each). Germline lookup yields CDR1 SGDLS and CDR2 YYNGEE. V lost 4 bases and J lost 4, with 13 bases in between. The CDR3 length is 14 residues.

The chain links TRBV19 to TRBJ2-7; D call uncertain. Trimming pared 8 bases from V and 5 bases from J, leaving 16 bases between. The CDR3 runs 13 residues. Germline assignment: CDR1 LNHDA and CDR2 SQIVND (reference sequence). The CDR3 loop reads CASSSGRRNEQYF. CDR3 sequence (DNA): TGTGCCAGTTCGTCCGGTCGACGTAACGAGCAGTACTTC. The full variable domain, rest sourced from reference TRBV19 and TRBJ2-7, is DGGITQSPKYLFRKEGQNVTLSCEQNLNHDAMYWYRQDPGQGLRLIYYSQIVNDFQKGDIAEGYSVSREKKESFPLTVTSAQKNPTAFYLCASSSGRRNEQYFGPGTRLTVT.

V usage is TRBV27 and J usage is TRBJ2-3, with 10 bases lining up with TRBD2. Per the germline V gene, CDR1 is MNHEY and CDR2 is SMNVEV (reference sequence). Trimming at V came to 5 bases and at J to 2 bases, leaving 7 bases not matched to a gene. This CDR3 spans 16 amino acids. The DNA for the CDR3 is TGTGCCAGCAGTCCCCAGCGGGGGGGAAACACAGATACGCAGTATTTT. Translating gives CASSPQRGGNTDTQYF.

This CDR3 reads CASSQDDTSGSHEQFF. Written as DNA, the CDR3 is TGTGCCAGCAGCCAAGATGATACTAGCGGGAGTCATGAGCAGTTCTTC. The V call is TRBV4-2, the J call TRBJ2-1, with 11 bases matching TRBD2. CDR1 is LGHNA, CDR2 YNFKEQ, per germline. CDR3 length equals 16 residues. After removal of 0 bases from V and 8 bases from J, the junction contained 6 bases not matched to a gene.

A word on this clone: Other nucleotide sequences from this sample produce the same CDR3. This chain uses TRBV14 with TRBJ1-1; D gene unclear. This CDR3 contains 14 residues. Germline CDR1 and CDR2: SGHDN and FVKESK. Trimming shortened V by 1 base and J by 2 bases, and 8 bases separated the two germline ends. CDR3 in DNA: TGTGCCAGCAGCCAAGTCTTTTCAAACACTGAAGCTTTCTTT. Translated, it gives CASSQVFSNTEAFF. The complete variable domain, with remaining parts taken from reference TRBV14 and TRBJ1-1, reads EAGVTQFPSHSVIEKGQTVTLRCDPISGHDNLYWYRRVMGKEIKFLLHFVKESKQDESGMPNNRFLAERTGGTYSTLKVQPAELEDSGVYFCASSQVFSNTEAFFGQGTRLTVV.

The rearrangement joins TRBV11-3 to TRBJ1-2, with a weak D call TRBD1 (5 bases). The V end was cut by 3 bases, the J end by 8 bases, with 19 bases between. The CDR3 is 15 residues long. CDR1 SGHNT and CDR2 YENEEA come from the germline V gene. CDR3 DNA sequence: TGTGCCAGCAGCTTCGCCTCGGGACTCCTCGTGGGCTACACCTTC. Translating it yields CASSFASGLLVGYTF.

V gene TRBV29-1 combines with J gene TRBJ2-7, with a weak D call TRBD1 (5 bases). Germline CDR1 SQVTM, CDR2 ANQGSEA. There are 13 residues in the CDR3. The V end was cut by 6 bases, the J end by 2 bases, with 14 bases between. The CDR3 reads CSVRTTNAYEQYF. CDR3 nucleotide sequence: TGCAGCGTAAGGACAACCAACGCCTACGAGCAGTACTTC.